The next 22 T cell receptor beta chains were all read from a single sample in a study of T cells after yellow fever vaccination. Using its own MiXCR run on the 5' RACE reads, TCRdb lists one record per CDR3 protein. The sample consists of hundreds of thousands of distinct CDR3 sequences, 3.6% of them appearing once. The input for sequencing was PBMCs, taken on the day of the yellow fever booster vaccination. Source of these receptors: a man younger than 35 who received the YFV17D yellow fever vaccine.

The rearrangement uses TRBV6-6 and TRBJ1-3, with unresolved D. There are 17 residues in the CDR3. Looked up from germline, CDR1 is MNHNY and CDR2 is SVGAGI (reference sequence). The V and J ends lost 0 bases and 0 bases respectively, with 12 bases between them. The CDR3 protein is CASSYSMGKSSGNTIYF. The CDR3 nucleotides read TGTGCCAGCAGTTACTCGATGGGAAAGTCCTCTGGAAACACCATATATTTT.

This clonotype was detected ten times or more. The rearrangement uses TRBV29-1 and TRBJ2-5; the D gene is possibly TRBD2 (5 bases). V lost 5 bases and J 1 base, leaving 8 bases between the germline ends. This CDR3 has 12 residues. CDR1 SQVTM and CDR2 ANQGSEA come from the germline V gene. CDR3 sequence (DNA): TGCAGCGTTCGAGGGCTCCAAGAGACCCAGTACTTC. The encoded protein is CSVRGLQETQYF.

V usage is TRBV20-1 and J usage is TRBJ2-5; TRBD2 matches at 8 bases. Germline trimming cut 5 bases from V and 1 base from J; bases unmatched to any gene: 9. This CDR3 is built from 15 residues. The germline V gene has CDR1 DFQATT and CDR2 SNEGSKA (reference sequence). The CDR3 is CSALPWSGGQETQYF. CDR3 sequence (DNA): TGCAGTGCTCTTCCTTGGAGCGGGGGCCAAGAGACCCAGTACTTC.

The CDR3 here is CAATMNTEAFF. The CDR3 DNA reads TGTGCCGCCACCATGAACACTGAAGCTTTCTTT. The chain combines TRBV28 with TRBJ1-1; D is uncertain. This CDR3 is built from 11 residues. Germline CDR1 reads MDHEN; CDR2 reads SYDVKM. V was cut by 11 bases and J by 0 bases, with 7 bases left in between.

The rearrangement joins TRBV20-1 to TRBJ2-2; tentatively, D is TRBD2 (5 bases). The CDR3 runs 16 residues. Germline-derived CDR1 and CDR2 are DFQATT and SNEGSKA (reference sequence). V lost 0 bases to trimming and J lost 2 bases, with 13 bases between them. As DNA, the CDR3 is TGCAGTGCTAGAGATCCCCAGCGGACTAACACCGGGGAGCTGTTTTTT. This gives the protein CSARDPQRTNTGELFF.

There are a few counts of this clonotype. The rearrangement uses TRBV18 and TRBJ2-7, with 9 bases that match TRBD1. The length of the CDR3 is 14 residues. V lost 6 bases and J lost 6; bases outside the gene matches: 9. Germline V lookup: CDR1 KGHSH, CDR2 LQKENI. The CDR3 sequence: CASSVGGTGTEQYV. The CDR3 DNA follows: TGTGCCAGCTCGGTTGGGGGGACAGGGACCGAGCAGTACGTC.

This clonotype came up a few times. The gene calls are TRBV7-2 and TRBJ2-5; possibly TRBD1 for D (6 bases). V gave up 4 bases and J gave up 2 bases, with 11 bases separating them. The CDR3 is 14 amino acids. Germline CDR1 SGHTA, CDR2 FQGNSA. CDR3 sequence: CASSSTGWQETQYF. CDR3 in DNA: TGTGCCAGCAGCTCCACAGGGTGGCAAGAGACCCAGTACTTC.

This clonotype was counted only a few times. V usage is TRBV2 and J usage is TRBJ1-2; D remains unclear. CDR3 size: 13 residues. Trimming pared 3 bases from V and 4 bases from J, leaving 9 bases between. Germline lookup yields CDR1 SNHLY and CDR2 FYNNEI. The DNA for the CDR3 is TGTGCCAGCAGTGACCGGGGTAGCTATGGCTACACCTTC. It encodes CASSDRGSYGYTF.

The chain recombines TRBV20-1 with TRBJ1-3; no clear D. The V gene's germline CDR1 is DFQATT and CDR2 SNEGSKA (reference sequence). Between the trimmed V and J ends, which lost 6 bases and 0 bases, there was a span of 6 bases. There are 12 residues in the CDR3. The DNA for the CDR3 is TGCAGTGCCCAAGCCTCTGGAAACACCATATATTTT. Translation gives CSAQASGNTIYF.

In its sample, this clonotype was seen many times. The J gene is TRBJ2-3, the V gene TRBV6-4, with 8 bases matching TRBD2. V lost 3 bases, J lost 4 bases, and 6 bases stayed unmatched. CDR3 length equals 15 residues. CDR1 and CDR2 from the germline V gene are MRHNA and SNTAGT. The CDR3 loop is CASSEGAGAADTQYF. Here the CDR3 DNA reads TGTGCCAGCAGTGAAGGAGCGGGGGCCGCAGATACGCAGTATTTT.

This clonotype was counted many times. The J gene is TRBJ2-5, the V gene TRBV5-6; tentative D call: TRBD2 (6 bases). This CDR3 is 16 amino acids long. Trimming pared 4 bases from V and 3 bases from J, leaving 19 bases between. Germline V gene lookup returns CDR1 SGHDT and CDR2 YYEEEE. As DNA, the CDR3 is TGTGCCAGCAGCCTTCCCGGGGGTAGCGGCAAAGAGACCCAGTACTTC. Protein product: CASSLPGGSGKETQYF.

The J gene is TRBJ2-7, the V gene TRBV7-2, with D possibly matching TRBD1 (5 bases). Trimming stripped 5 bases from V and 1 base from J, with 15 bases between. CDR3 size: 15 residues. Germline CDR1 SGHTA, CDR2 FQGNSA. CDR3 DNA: TGTGCCAGCAGCCGGCAGGGTGTAGCATCCTACGAGCAGTACGTC. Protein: CASSRQGVASYEQYV.

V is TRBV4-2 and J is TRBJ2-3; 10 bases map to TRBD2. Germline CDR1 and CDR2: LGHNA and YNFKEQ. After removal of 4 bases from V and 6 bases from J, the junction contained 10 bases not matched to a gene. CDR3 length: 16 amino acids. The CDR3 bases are TGTGCCAGCAGCCTCCTTAGCGGGGGGACGGGCGATACGCAGTATTTT. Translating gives CASSLLSGGTGDTQYF.

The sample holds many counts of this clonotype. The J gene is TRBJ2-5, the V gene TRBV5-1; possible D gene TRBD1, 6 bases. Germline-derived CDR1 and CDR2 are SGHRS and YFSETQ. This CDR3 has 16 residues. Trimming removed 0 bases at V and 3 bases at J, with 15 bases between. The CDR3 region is CASSLGLQGWEETQYF. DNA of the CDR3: TGCGCCAGCAGCTTGGGCTTACAGGGTTGGGAAGAGACCCAGTACTTC. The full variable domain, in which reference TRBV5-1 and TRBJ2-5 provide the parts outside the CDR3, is KAGVTQTPRYLIKTRGQQVTLSCSPISGHRSVSWYQQTPGQGLQFLFEYFSETQRNKGNFPGRFSGRQFSNSRSEMNVSTLELGDSALYLCASSLGLQGWEETQYFGPGTRLLVL.

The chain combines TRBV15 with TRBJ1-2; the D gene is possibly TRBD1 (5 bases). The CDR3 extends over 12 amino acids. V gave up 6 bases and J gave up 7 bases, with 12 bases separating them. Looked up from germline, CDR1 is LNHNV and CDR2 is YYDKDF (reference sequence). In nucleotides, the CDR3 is TGTGCCACCAGTCGAGGGGAAGGTGGCTACACCTTC. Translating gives CATSRGEGGYTF.

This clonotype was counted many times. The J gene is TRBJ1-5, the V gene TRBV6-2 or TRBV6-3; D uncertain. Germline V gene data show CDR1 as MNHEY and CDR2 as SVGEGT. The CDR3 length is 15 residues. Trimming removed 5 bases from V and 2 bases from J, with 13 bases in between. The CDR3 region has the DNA TGTGCCAGCAGTGGCCGACCGGACGGCAATCAGCCCCAGCATTTT. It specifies CASSGRPDGNQPQHF.

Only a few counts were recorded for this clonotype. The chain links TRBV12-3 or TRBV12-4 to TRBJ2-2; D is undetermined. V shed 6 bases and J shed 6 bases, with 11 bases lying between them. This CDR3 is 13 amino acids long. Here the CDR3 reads CASSPPYSGELFF. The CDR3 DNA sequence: TGTGCCAGCAGCCCACCCTACTCCGGGGAGCTGTTTTTT.

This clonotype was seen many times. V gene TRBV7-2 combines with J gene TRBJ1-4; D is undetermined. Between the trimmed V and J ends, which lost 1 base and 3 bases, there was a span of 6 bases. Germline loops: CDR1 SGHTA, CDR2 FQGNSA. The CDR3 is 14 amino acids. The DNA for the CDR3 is TGTGCCAGCAGCTTAGGCCCGGCTAATGAAAAACTGTTTTTT. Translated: CASSLGPANEKLFF.

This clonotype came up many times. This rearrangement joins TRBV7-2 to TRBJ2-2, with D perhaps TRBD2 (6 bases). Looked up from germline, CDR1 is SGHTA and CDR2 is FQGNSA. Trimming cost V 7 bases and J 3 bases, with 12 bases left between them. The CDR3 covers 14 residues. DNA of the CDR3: TGTGCCAGCACCCCATCGGGGGACACCGGGGAGCTGTTTTTT. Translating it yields CASTPSGDTGELFF.

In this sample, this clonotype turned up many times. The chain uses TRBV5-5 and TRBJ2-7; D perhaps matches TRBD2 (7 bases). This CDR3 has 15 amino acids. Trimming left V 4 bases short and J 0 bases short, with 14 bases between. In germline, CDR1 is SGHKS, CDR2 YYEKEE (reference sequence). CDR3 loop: CASSRGAASSYEQYV. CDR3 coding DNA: TGTGCCAGCAGCCGGGGGGCAGCTAGCTCCTACGAGCAGTACGTC.

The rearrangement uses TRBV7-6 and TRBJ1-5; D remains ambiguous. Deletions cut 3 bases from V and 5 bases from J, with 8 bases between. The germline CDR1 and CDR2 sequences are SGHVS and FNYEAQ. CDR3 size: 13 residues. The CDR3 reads CASSLTAYQPQHF. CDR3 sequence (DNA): TGTGCCAGCAGCTTGACCGCATATCAGCCCCAGCATTTT.

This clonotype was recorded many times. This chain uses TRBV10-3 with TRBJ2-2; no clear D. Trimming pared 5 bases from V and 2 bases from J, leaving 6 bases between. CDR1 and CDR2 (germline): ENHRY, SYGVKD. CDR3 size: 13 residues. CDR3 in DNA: TGTGCCATCAGTATCGGCAACACCGGGGAGCTGTTTTTT. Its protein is CAISIGNTGELFF.